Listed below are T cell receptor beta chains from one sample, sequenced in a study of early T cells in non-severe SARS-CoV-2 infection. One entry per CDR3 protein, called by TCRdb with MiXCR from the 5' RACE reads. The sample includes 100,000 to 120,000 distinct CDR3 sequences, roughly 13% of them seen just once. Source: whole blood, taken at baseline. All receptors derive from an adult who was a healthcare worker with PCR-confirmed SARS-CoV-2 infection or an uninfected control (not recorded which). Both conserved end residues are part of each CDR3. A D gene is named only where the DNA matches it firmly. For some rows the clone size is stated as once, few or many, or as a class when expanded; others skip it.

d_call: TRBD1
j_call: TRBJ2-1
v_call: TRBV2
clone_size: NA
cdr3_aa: CASKTGTGYDEQFF
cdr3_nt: TGTGCCAGTAAAACCGGGACAGGGTATGATGAGCAGTTCTTC

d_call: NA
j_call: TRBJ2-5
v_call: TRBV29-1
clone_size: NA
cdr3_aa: CSVEPFQETQYF
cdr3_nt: TGCAGCGTTGAACCGTTCCAAGAGACCCAGTACTTC

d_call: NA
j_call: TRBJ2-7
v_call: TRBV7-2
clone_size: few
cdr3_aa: CASSLHPRPVSYEQYF
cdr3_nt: TGTGCCAGCAGCCTCCATCCCAGGCCCGTCTCCTACGAGCAGTACTTC

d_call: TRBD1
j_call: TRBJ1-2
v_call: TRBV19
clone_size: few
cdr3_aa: CASSRTGTTYGYTF
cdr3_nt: TGTGCCAGTAGTAGGACAGGGACCACCTATGGCTACACCTTC

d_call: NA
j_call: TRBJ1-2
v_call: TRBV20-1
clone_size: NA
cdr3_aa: CSARARTNYGYTF
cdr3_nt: TGCAGTGCTAGGGCCAGAACTAACTATGGCTACACCTTC

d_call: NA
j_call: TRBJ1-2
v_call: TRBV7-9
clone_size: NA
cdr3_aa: CASSLVALNYGYTF
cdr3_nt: TGTGCCAGCAGCTTAGTAGCGCTTAACTATGGCTACACCTTC

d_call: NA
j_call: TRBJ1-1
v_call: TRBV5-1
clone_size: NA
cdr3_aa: CASSLQPNTEAFF
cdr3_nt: TGCGCCAGCAGCTTGCAGCCGAACACTGAAGCTTTCTTT

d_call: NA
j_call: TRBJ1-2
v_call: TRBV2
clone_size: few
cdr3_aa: CASSEALGTNTF
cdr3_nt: TGTGCCAGCAGTGAAGCGCTTGGGACGAACACCTTC

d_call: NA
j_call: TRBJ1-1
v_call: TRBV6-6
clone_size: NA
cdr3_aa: CASSPHVVEAFF
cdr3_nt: TGTGCCAGCAGCCCCCATGTTGTTGAAGCTTTCTTT

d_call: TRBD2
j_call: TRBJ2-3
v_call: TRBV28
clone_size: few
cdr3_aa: CASSSHSGILSDTQYF
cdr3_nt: TGTGCCAGCAGTTCACATAGCGGGATTTTATCAGATACGCAGTATTTT

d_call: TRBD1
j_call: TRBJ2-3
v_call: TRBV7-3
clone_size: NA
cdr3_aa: CASSFGTGRDTQYF
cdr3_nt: TGTGCCAGCAGCTTTGGGACAGGGCGAGATACGCAGTATTTT

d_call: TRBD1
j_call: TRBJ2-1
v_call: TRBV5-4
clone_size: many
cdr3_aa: CASSSWTGNLEEQFF
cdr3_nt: TGTGCCAGCAGCTCTTGGACAGGGAACCTCGAAGAGCAGTTCTTC

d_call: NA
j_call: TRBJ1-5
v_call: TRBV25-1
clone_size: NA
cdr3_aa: CASSEYGQPQHF
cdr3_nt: TGTGCCAGCAGTGAATATGGTCAGCCCCAGCATTTT

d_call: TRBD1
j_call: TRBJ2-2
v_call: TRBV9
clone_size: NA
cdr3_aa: CASSVAPTGDTGELFF
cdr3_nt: TGTGCCAGCAGCGTAGCCCCTACAGGGGACACCGGGGAGCTGTTTTTT

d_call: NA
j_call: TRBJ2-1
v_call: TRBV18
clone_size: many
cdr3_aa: CASSSSRDNEQFF
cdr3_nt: TGTGCCAGCTCATCGTCACGGGACAATGAGCAGTTCTTC

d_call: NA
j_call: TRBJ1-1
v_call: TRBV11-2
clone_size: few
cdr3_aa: CASSLVVTRQDTEAFF
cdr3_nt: TGTGCCAGCAGCTTAGTAGTGACTCGGCAAGACACTGAAGCTTTCTTT

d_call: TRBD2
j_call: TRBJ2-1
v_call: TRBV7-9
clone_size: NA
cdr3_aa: CASSYITGGSYNEQFF
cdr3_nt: TGTGCCAGCAGCTACATTACTGGCGGGAGTTACAATGAGCAGTTCTTC

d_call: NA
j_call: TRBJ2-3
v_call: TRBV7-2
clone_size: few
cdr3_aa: CASTGRGGDTQYF
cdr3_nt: TGTGCCAGCACTGGCAGGGGTGGAGATACGCAGTATTTT

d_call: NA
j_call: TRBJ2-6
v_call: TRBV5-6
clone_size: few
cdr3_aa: CASSLGRDQRSGANVLTF
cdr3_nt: TGTGCCAGCAGCTTGGGCCGGGACCAGCGATCTGGGGCCAACGTCCTGACTTTC

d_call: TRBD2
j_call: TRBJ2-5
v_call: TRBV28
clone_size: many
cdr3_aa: CASSLPRPSSGQETQYF
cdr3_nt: TGTGCCAGCAGTCTCCCCCGTCCGTCTAGCGGCCAAGAGACCCAGTACTTC

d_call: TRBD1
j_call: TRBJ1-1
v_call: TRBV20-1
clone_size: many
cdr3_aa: CSARDPTGNEAFF
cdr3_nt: TGCAGTGCTAGAGACCCGACAGGGAATGAAGCTTTCTTT

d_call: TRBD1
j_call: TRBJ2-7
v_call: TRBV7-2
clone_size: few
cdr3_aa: CASSLGQGVTYEQYF
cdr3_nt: TGTGCCAGCAGCTTGGGACAGGGAGTCACCTACGAGCAGTACTTC

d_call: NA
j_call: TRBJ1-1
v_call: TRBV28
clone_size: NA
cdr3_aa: CASSSVWSNTEAFF
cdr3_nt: TGTGCCAGCAGTTCCGTGTGGAGTAACACTGAAGCTTTCTTT

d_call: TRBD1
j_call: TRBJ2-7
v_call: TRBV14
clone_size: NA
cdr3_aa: CASSQDNRGTGGYERYF
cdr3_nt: TGTGCCAGCAGCCAAGATAACAGGGGCACAGGGGGCTACGAGCGGTACTTC

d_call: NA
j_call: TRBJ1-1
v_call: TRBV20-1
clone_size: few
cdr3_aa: CRCVRRTNTEAFF
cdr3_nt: TGCAGGTGCGTACGGCGGACGAACACTGAAGCTTTCTTT

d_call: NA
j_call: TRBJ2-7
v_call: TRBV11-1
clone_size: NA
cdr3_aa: CASSFTGLGEQYF
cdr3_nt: TGTGCCAGCAGCTTCACAGGGCTTGGCGAGCAGTACTTC

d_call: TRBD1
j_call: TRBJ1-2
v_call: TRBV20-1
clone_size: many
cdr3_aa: CSARGGDRERGYTF
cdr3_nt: TGCAGTGCTAGAGGGGGAGACAGGGAGCGAGGCTACACCTTC

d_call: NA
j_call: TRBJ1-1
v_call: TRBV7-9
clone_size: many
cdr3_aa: CASSFRGTSEAFF
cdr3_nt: TGTGCCAGCAGCTTCCGGGGCACCTCTGAAGCTTTCTTT

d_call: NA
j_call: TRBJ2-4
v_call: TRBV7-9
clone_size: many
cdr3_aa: CASSGSGENIQYF
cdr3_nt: TGTGCCAGCAGCGGGAGTGGGGAAAACATTCAGTACTTC

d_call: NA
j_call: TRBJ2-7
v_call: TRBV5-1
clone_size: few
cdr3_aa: CASSLRPSEGEQYF
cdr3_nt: TGCGCCAGCAGCTTGCGGCCTAGCGAGGGCGAGCAGTACTTC

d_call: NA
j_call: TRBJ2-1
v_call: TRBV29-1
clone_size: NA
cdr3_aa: CSVEDKQVEFF
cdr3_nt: TGCAGCGTTGAAGATAAGCAGGTCGAATTCTTC

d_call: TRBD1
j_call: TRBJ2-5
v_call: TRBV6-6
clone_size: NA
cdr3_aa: CASSYLTGGAAETQYF
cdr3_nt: TGTGCCAGCAGTTACTTAACAGGGGGAGCGGCAGAGACCCAGTACTTC

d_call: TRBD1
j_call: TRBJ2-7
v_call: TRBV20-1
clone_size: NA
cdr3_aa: CSASKGGARGYEQYF
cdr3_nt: TGCAGTGCTAGTAAAGGGGGCGCGAGGGGGTACGAGCAGTACTTC

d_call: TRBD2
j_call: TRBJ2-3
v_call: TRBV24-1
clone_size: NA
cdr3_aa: CATSEPGLADAADTQYF
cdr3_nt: TGTGCCACCAGTGAACCGGGACTAGCGGACGCGGCAGATACGCAGTATTTT

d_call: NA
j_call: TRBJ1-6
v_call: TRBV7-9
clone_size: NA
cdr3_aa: CASSYRSSSSYNSPLHF
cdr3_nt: TGTGCCAGCAGCTACCGGAGCTCAAGCTCCTATAATTCACCCCTCCACTTT

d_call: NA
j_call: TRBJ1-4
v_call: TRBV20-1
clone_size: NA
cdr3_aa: CSASPGAGANEKLFF
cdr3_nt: TGCAGTGCTAGCCCGGGGGCCGGGGCTAATGAAAAACTGTTTTTT

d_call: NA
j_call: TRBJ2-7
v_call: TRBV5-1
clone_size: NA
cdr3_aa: CASSFTYSGRVNEQYF
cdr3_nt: TGCGCCAGCAGCTTTACCTACAGCGGTCGCGTCAACGAGCAGTACTTC

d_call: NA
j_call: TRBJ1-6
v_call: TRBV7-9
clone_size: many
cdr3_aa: CASSLVVSNSPLHF
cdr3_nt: TGTGCCAGCAGCTTAGTCGTTAGCAATTCACCCCTCCACTTT

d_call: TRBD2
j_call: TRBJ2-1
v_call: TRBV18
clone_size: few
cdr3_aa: CASSPASGTINEQFF
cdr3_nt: TGTGCCAGCTCACCAGCTAGCGGGACAATAAATGAGCAGTTCTTC

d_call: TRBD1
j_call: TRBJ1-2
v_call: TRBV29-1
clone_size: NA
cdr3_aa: CSISDRGRGNYGYTF
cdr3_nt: TGCAGCATCTCGGACAGGGGGCGCGGGAACTATGGCTACACCTTC

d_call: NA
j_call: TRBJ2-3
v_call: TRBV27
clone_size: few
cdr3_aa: CASSLRLYTDTQYF
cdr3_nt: TGTGCCAGCAGTTTAAGGTTATACACAGATACGCAGTATTTT

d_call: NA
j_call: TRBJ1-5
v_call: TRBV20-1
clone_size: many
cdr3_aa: CSAPDWVAGNQPQHF
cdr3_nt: TGCAGTGCTCCAGACTGGGTAGCTGGCAATCAGCCCCAGCATTTT

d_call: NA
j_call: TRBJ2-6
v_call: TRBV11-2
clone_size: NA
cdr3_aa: CASSTIPGSGANVLTF
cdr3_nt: TGTGCCAGCAGCACTATCCCTGGCTCGGGGGCCAACGTCCTGACTTTC

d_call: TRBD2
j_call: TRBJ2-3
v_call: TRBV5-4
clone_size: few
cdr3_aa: CASSWGLPWSRTTDTQYF
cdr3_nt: TGTGCCAGCAGCTGGGGACTACCCTGGTCGCGGACCACAGATACGCAGTATTTT

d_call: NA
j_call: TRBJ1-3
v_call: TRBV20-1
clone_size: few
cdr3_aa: CSAALGVSGNTIYF
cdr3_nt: TGCAGTGCTGCCCTGGGGGTCTCTGGAAACACCATATATTTT

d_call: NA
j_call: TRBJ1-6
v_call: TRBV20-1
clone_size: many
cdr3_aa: CSATHSSYNSPLHF
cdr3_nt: TGCAGTGCTACCCATAGCTCCTATAATTCACCCCTCCACTTT

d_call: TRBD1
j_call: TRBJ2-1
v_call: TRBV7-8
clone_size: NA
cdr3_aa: CASSPGQGAHNEQFF
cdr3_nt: TGTGCCAGCAGCCCGGGACAGGGGGCCCACAATGAGCAGTTCTTC

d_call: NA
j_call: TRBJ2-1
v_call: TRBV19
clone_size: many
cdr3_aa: CASSIRGVYYNEQFF
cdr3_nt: TGTGCCAGTAGTATTAGGGGGGTATATTACAATGAGCAGTTCTTC

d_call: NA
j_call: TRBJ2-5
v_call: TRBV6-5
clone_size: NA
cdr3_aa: CASSHLSAQYF
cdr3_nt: TGTGCCAGCAGTCATCTATCGGCCCAGTACTTC

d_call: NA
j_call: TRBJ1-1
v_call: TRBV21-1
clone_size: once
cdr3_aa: CASSKARQTSNTEAFF
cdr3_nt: TGTGCCAGCAGCAAAGCCAGACAGACATCGAACACTGAAGCTTTCTTT

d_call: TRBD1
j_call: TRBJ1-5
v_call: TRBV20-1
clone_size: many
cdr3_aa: CSASLTGGNQPQHF
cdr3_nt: TGCAGTGCTAGCCTGACAGGGGGCAATCAGCCCCAGCATTTT

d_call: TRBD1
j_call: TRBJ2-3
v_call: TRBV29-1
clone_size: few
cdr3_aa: CSVSTGLHADTQYF
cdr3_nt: TGCAGCGTATCGACAGGGTTGCATGCAGATACGCAGTATTTT

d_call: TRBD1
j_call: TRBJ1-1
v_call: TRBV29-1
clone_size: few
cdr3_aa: CSGAPGQANTEAFF
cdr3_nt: TGCAGCGGGGCACCGGGACAGGCGAACACTGAAGCTTTCTTT

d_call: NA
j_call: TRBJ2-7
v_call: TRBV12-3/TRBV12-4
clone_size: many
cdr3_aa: CASSRASREQYF
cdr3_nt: TGTGCCAGCAGCCGGGCATCCCGCGAGCAGTACTTC

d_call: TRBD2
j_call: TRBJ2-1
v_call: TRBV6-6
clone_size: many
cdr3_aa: CASSKGTSGNNEQFF
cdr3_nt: TGTGCCAGCAGTAAGGGGACTAGCGGAAACAATGAGCAGTTCTTC

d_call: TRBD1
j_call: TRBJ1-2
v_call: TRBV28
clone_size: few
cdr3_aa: CASRTGAKGYTF
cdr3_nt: TGTGCCAGCAGAACAGGGGCGAAGGGCTACACCTTC

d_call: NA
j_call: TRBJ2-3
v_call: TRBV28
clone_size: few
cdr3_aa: CASSPPPGDTDTQYF
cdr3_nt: TGTGCCAGCAGCCCTCCCCCCGGGGACACAGATACGCAGTATTTT